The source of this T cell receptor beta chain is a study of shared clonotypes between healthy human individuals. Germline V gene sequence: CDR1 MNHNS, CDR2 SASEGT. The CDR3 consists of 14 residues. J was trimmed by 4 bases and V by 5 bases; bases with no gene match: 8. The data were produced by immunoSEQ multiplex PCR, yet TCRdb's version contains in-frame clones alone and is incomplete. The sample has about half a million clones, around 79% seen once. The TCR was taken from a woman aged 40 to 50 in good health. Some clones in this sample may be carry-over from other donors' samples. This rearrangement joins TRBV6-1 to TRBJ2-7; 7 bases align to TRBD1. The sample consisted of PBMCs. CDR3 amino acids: CASSHRDREYEQYF. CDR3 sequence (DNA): TGTGCCAGCAGTCACCGGGACAGAGAATACGAGCAGTACTTC.